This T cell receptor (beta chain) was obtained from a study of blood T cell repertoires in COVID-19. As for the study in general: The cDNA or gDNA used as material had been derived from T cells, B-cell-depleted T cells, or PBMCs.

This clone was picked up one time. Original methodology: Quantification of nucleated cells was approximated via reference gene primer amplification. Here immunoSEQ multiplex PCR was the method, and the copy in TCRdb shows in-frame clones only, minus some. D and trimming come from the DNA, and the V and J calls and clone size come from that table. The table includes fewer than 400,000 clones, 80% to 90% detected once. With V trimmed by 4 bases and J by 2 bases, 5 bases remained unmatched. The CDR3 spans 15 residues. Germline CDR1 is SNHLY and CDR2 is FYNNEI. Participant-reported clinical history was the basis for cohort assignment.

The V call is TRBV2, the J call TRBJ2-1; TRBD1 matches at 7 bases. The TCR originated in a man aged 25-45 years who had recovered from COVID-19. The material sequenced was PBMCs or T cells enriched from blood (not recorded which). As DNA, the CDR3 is TGTGCCAGCAGTGGGCGGCAGGGGGCCTACAATGAGCAGTTCTTC. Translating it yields CASSGRQGAYNEQFF.